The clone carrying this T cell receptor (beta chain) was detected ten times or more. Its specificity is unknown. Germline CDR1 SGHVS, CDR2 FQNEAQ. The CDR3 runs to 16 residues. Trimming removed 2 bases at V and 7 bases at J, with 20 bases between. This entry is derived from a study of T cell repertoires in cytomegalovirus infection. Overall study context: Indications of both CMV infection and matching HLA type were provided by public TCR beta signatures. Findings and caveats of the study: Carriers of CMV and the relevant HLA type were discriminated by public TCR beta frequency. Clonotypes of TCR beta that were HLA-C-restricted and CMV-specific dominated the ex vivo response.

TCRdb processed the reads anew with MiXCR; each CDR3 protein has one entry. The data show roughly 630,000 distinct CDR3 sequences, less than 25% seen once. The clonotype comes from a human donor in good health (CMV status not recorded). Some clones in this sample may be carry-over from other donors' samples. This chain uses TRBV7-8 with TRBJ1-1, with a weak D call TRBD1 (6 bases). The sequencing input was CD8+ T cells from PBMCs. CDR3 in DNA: TGTGCCAGCAGCTTATTCCAGGCCCAGGTGGACAGTGAAGCTTTCTTT. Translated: CASSLFQAQVDSEAFF.